The 17 T cell receptor beta chains given below trace back to one sample, sequenced in a study of shared clonotypes between healthy human individuals. Libraries were prepared by immunoSEQ multiplex PCR; TCRdb keeps only in-frame clonotypes and omits some of them. The sample lists about 580,000 clones; 95% to 98% were seen once. Naive CD8 cells comprised CD45RO-negative, CCR7-positively selected cells, excluding terminally differentiated effector memory CD45RA+ cells. Sequencing input: naive CD8+ T cells sorted from blood. Receptors were obtained from a man aged 25-45 years in good health.

The chain recombines TRBV7-9 with TRBJ1-1, with TRBD1 matching over 9 bases. The junction had 8 bases not matched to a gene; V was cut back by 3 bases and J by 0 bases. Germline V CDR1 and CDR2: SEHNR, FQNEAQ (reference sequence). The CDR3 consists of 17 residues. DNA for the CDR3: TGTGCCAGCAGCTTCCCCCTGGGGACAGGGATGAACACTGAAGCTTTCTTT. Protein sequence: CASSFPLGTGMNTEAFF.

The V and J genes are TRBV4-3 and TRBJ2-3; TRBD2 aligns across 10 bases. The germline gives CDR1 LGHNA, CDR2 YSLEER. The CDR3 loop spans 18 amino acids. V lost 0 bases and J lost 3; bases outside the gene matches: 9. CDR3 nucleotide sequence: TGCGCCAGCAGCCAAGATAAGGGGCTAGCGGGGGCTACAGATACGCAGTATTTT. It encodes CASSQDKGLAGATDTQYF.

The rearrangement joins TRBV7-9 to TRBJ2-2, with a possible D match to TRBD2 (6 bases). The CDR3 contains 17 residues. Per germline, CDR1 SEHNR and CDR2 FQNEAQ (reference sequence). Trimming took 3 bases from V and 2 from J, leaving 16 bases between them. CDR3 bases: TGTGCCAGCAGCTTCCCCCGTGGTAGCGGTAACACCGGGGAGCTGTTTTTT. Protein: CASSFPRGSGNTGELFF.

This chain uses TRBV4-2 with TRBJ2-7; unclear D gene. Germline V gives CDR1 LGHNA, CDR2 YNFKEQ. V gave up 4 bases and J gave up 4 bases, with 11 bases separating them. The CDR3 totals 13 residues. CDR3 coding DNA: TGTGCCAGCAGCCCCGACCAAACGTACGAGCAGTACTTC. It encodes CASSPDQTYEQYF.

The rearrangement joins TRBV4-1 to TRBJ2-1, with 8 bases aligning to TRBD2. J lost 6 bases, V lost 1 base, and 5 bases had no gene match. The length of the CDR3 is 15 residues. Germline assignment: CDR1 MGHRA and CDR2 YSYEKL. The CDR3 protein is CASSQGTSISNEQFF. The CDR3 DNA sequence: TGCGCCAGCAGCCAAGGGACTAGCATTAGCAATGAGCAGTTCTTC.

The V and J genes are TRBV29-1 and TRBJ2-5; possibly TRBD1 for D (6 bases). CDR1 is SQVTM, CDR2 ANQGSEA, per germline. This CDR3 contains 9 residues. V lost 4 bases and J lost 12, with 9 bases in between. The CDR3, as DNA: TGCAGCGTTGGAGGGGGAGAGTACTTC. Protein sequence: CSVGGGEYF.

The chain has TRBV7-9 and TRBJ2-7; 9 nucleotides agree with TRBD2. This CDR3 is built from 17 residues. J lost 3 bases, V lost 0 bases, and 9 bases had no gene match. The germline gives CDR1 SEHNR, CDR2 FQNEAQ (reference sequence). CDR3 DNA sequence: TGTGCCAGCAGCTTAGCGACATTTGGACTAGCGAGCTACGAGCAGTACTTC. Encoded protein: CASSLATFGLASYEQYF.

Points on this clone: Other DNA sequences in this sample translate to the same CDR3. The genes are TRBV27 and TRBJ2-7; the match to TRBD1 covers 10 bases. Germline CDR1 MNHEY, CDR2 SMNVEV (reference sequence). The junction had 4 bases not matched to a gene; V was cut back by 5 bases and J by 3 bases. The CDR3 runs to 14 residues. The CDR3 spells CASSPGTGDYEQYF. The CDR3 DNA reads as TGTGCCAGCAGTCCGGGGACAGGGGACTACGAGCAGTACTTC.

The V call is TRBV6-5, the J call TRBJ1-2; perhaps TRBD1 as D (5 bases). V lost 4 bases and J 6 bases, leaving 12 bases between the germline ends. Germline V lookup: CDR1 MNHEY, CDR2 SVGAGI. This CDR3 is 13 amino acids long. CDR3 in amino acids: CASSLGGTDGYTF. The DNA for the CDR3 is TGTGCCAGCAGTTTGGGGGGGACTGATGGCTACACCTTC.

A remark on this clone: Different DNA sequences within this sample yield the same CDR3. The gene calls are TRBV27 and TRBJ2-7, with D tentatively TRBD2 (6 bases). The germline V gene encodes CDR1 MNHEY and CDR2 SMNVEV (reference sequence). There are 12 residues in the CDR3. Trimming removed 1 base from V and 7 bases from J, with 8 bases in between. The CDR3 nucleotides read TGTGCCAGCAGTTTATGGGGAGGTGAGCAGTACTTC. This gives the protein CASSLWGGEQYF.

The chain uses TRBV9 and TRBJ1-3; 8 bases are shared with TRBD1. Losses at the gene ends were 3 bases for V and 0 bases for J; bases not matched to a gene: 8. The CDR3 is 17 residues long. Germline V lookup: CDR1 SGDLS, CDR2 YYNGEE. CDR3 nucleotide sequence: TGTGCCAGCAGCGCCCCGGGACAGGCGACCTCTGGAAACACCATATATTTT. Translating gives CASSAPGQATSGNTIYF.

This chain joins TRBV7-9 and TRBJ2-7; 8 bases match TRBD1. In germline, CDR1 is SEHNR, CDR2 FQNEAQ (reference sequence). This CDR3 has 14 residues. The V segment lost 5 bases and the J segment 2 bases; nucleotides outside the gene matches: 5. CDR3: CASSATGGTYEQYF. In nucleotides, the CDR3 is TGTGCCAGCAGCGCTACAGGGGGGACCTACGAGCAGTACTTC. The variable domain in full, completed from reference TRBV7-9 and TRBJ2-7, reads DTGVSQNPRHKITKRGQNVTFRCDPISEHNRLYWYRQTLGQGPEFLTYFQNEAQLEKSRLLSDRFSAERPKGSFSTLEIQRTEQGDSAMYLCASSATGGTYEQYFGPGTRLTVT.

The rearrangement uses TRBV7-3 and TRBJ2-1; perhaps TRBD2 as D (6 bases). Germline V gives CDR1 SGHTA, CDR2 FQGTGA. V dropped 1 base and J dropped 3 bases, with 19 bases sitting between them. The CDR3 contains 18 residues. CDR3 DNA: TGTGCCAGCAGCTTAAATCGCAGCGGGTGGGGTCACTACAATGAGCAGTTCTTC. Translated: CASSLNRSGWGHYNEQFF.

The chain couples TRBV4-1 to TRBJ2-7; D is perhaps TRBD1 (6 bases). The CDR3 spans 15 residues. Trimming took off 4 bases at V and 3 bases at J, with 16 bases between the two ends. The germline V gene encodes CDR1 MGHRA and CDR2 YSYEKL. For the CDR3, the DNA is TGCGCCAGCAGCCCCCGTCCCGGACAGAACTACGAGCAGTACTTC. This codes for CASSPRPGQNYEQYF.

This sequence joins TRBV19 and TRBJ2-7; no clear D gene. The V end was cut by 1 base, the J end by 4 bases, with 8 bases between. CDR3 length equals 13 residues. The germline V gene encodes CDR1 LNHDA and CDR2 SQIVND (reference sequence). The CDR3 is CASSIGHLYEQYF. DNA of the CDR3: TGTGCCAGTAGTATAGGGCACCTTTACGAGCAGTACTTC.

The V gene is TRBV7-2, the J gene TRBJ2-3; TRBD1 might be the D (6 bases). The CDR3 spans 16 residues. Germline values: CDR1 SGHTA, CDR2 FQGNSA. Trimming shortened V by 0 bases and J by 4 bases, and 14 bases separated the two germline ends. CDR3 protein: CASSLAPGARSDTQYF. Written as DNA, the CDR3 is TGTGCCAGCAGCTTAGCGCCAGGGGCTCGATCAGATACGCAGTATTTT.

This chain connects TRBV5-6 to TRBJ2-2, with no clear D. Germline V gene data show CDR1 as SGHDT and CDR2 as YYEEEE. This CDR3 has 15 amino acids. V was shortened by 0 bases and J by 7 bases, with 13 bases between the two germline ends. DNA of the CDR3: TGTGCCAGCAGCTTGGCCGGTTTGGGGATCGGGGAGCTGTTTTTT. Translated, it gives CASSLAGLGIGELFF.